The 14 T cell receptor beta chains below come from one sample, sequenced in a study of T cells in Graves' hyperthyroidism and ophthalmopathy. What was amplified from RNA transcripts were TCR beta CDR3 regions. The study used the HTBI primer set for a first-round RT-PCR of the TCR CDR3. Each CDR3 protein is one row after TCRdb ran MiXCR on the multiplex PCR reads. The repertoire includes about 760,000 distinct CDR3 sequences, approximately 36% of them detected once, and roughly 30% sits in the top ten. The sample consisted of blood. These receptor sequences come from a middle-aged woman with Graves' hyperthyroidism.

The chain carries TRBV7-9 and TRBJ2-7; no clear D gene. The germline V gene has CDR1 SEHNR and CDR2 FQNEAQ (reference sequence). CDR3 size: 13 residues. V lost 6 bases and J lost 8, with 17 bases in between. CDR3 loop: CASRQDTARKQYF. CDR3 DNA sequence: TGTGCCAGCAGGCAAGATACGGCTAGGAAGCAGTACTTC.

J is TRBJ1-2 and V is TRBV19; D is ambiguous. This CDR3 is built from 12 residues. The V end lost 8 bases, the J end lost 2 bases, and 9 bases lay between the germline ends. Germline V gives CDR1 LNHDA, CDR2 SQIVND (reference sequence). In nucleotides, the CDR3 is TGTGCCAGTGCTGGGCAAAACTATGGCTACACCTTC. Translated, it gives CASAGQNYGYTF.

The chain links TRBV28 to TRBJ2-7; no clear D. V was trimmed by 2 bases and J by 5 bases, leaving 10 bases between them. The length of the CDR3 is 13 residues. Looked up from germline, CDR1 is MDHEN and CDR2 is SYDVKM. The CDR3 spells CASSLIGHHEQYF. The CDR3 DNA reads TGTGCCAGCAGTTTAATCGGGCACCACGAGCAGTACTTC. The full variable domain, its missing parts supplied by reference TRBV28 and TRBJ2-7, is DVKVTQSSRYLVKRTGEKVFLECVQDMDHENMFWYRQDPGLGLRLIYFSYDVKMKEKGDIPEGYSVSREKKERFSLILESASTNQTSMYLCASSLIGHHEQYFGPGTRLTVT.

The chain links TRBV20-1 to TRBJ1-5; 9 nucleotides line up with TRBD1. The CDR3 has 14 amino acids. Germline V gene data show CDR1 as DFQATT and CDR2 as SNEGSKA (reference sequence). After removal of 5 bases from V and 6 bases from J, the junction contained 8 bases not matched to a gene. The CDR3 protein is CSARSGTGSQPQHF. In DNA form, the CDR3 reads TGCAGTGCTCGATCCGGGACAGGGAGTCAGCCCCAGCATTTT.

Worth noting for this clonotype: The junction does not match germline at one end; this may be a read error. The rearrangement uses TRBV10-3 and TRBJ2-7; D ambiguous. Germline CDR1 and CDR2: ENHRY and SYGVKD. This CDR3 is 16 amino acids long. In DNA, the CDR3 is TGTGCCAGCAGTTTACCTCCTATGGTGTCTAACAACGAGCAGTACTTC. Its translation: CASSLPPMVSNNEQYF.

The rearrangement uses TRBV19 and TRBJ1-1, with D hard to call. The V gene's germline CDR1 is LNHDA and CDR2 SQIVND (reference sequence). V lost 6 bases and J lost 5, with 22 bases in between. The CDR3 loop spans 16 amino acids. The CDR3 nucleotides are TGTGCCAGTAGCCACAGACCGACGGACCCGGGGACTGAAGCTTTCTTT. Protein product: CASSHRPTDPGTEAFF.

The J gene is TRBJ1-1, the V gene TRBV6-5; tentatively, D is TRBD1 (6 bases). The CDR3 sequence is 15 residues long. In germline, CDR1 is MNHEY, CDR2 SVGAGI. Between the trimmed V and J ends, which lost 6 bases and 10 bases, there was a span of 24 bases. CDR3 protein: CASRIYRVSGLGAFF. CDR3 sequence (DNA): TGTGCCAGCAGGATATACAGGGTGTCGGGTCTTGGAGCTTTCTTT.

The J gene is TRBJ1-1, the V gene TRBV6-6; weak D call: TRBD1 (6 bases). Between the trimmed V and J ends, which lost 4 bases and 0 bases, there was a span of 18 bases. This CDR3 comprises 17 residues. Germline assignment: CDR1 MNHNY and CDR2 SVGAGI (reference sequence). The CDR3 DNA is TGTGCCAGCAGTTTAGGACAGAAAAAAAGAATGAACACTGAAGCTTTCTTT. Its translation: CASSLGQKKRMNTEAFF.

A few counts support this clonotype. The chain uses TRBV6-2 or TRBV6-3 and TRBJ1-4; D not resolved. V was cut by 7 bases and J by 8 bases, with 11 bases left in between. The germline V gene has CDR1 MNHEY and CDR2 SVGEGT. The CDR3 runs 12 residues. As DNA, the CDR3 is TGTGCCAGCAAGAGGGCAGAGGAAAAACTGTTTTTT. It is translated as CASKRAEEKLFF.

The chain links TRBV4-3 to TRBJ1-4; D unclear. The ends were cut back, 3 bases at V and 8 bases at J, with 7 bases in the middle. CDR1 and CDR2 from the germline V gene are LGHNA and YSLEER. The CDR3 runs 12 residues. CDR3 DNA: TGCGCCAGCAGCCACCTCGGCGAAAAACTGTTTTTT. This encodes CASSHLGEKLFF.

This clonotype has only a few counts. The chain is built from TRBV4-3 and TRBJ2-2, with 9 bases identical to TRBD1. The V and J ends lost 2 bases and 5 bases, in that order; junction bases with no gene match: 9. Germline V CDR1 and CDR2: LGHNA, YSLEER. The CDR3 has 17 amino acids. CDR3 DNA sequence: TGCGCCAGCAGCCAATATAGACAGGGGGGTTGGACCGGGGAGCTGTTTTTT. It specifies CASSQYRQGGWTGELFF.

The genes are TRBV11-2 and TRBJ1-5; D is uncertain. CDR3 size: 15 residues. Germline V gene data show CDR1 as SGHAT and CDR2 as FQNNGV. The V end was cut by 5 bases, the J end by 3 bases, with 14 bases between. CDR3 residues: CASSQDVGFNQPQHF. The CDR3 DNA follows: TGTGCCAGCAGCCAAGACGTAGGATTCAATCAGCCCCAGCATTTT.

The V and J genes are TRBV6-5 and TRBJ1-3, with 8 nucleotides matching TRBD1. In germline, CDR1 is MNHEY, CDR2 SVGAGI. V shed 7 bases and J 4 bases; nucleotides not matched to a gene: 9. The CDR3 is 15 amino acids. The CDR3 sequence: CASTSSRTGGNTIYF. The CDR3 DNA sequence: TGTGCCAGCACCTCTTCCAGGACAGGGGGAAACACCATATATTTT.

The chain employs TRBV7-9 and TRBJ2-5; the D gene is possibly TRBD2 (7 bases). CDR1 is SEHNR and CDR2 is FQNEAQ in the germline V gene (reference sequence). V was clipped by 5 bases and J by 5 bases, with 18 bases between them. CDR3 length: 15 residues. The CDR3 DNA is TGTGCCAGCAGCAAGGGGGGGGGGTTTCAGGAGACCCAGTACTTC. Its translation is CASSKGGGFQETQYF.